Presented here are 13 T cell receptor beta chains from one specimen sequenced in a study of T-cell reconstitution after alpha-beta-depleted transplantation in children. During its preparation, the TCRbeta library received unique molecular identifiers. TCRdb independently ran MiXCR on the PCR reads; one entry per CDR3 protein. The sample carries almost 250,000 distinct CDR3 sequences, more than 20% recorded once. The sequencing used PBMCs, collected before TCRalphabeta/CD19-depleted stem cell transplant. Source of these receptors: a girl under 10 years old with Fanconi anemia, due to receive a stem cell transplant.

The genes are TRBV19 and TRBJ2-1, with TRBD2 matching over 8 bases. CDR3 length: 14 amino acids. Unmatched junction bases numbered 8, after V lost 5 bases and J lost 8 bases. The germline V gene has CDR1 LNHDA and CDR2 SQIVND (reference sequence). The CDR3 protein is CASSLGLVVYEQFF. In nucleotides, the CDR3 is TGTGCCAGTAGTTTGGGACTAGTTGTTTATGAGCAGTTCTTC.

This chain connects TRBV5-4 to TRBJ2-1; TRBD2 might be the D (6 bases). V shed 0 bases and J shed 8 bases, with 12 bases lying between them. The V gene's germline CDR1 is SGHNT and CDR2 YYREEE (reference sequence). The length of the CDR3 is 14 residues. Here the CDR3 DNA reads TGTGCCAGCAGCTTGGTGACTAGTCGGGATGAGCAGTTCTTC. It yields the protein CASSLVTSRDEQFF.

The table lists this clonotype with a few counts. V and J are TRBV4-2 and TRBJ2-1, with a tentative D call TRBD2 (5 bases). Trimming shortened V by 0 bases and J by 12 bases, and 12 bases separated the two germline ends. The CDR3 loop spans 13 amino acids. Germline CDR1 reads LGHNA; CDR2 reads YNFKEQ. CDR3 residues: CASSQDRGWGQFF. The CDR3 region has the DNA TGTGCCAGCAGCCAAGATCGAGGGTGGGGGCAGTTCTTC.

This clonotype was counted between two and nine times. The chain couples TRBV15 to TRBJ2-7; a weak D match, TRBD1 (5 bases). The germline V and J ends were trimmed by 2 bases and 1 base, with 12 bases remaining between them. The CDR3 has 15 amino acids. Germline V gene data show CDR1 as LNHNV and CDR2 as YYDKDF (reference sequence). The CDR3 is CATSRRTGVSYEQYF. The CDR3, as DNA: TGTGCCACCAGCAGAAGAACAGGAGTTTCCTACGAGCAGTACTTC.

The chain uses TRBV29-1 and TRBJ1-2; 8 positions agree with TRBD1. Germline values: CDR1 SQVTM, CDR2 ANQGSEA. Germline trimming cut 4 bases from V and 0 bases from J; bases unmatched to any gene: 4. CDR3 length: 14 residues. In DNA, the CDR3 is TGCAGCGTTGTCCGGGACAGGCCTAACTATGGCTACACCTTC. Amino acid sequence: CSVVRDRPNYGYTF.

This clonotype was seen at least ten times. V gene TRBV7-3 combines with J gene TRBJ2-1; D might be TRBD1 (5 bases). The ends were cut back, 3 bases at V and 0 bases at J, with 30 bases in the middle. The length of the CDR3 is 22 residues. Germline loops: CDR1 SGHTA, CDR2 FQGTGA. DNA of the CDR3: TGTGCCAGCAGCTTTTCGAATGGGGCCCGGTGGGTTCCTAAAAGCTCCTACAATGAGCAGTTCTTC. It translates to CASSFSNGARWVPKSSYNEQFF.

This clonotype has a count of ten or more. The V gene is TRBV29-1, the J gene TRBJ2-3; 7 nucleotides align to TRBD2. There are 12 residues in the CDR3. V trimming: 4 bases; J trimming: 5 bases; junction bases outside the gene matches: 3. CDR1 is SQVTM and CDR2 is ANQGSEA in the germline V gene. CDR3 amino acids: CSVVLAVDTQYF. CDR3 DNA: TGCAGCGTTGTGCTAGCGGTAGATACGCAGTATTTT.

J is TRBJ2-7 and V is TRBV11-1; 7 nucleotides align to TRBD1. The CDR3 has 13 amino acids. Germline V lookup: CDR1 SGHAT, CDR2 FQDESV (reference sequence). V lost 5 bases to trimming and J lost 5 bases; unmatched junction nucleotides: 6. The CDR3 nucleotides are TGTGCCAGCAGCCATTATACAGGGGACGAGCAGTACTTC. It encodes CASSHYTGDEQYF.

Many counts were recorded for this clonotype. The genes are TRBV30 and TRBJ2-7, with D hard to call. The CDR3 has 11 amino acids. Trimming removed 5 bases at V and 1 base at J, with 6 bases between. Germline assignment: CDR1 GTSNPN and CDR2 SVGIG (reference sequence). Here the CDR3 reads CAWGVSYEQYF. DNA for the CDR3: TGTGCCTGGGGGGTTTCCTACGAGCAGTACTTC.

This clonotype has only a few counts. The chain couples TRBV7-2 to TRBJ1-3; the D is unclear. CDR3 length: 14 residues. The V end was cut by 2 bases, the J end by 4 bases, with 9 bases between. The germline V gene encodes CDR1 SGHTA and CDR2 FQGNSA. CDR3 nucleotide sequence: TGTGCCAGCAGCTTATGGACGGGCGGAAACACCATATATTTT. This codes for CASSLWTGGNTIYF.

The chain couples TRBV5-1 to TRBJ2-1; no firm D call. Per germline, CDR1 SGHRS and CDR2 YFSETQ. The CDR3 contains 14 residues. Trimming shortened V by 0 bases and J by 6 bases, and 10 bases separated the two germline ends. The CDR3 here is CASSLVGRPNEQFF. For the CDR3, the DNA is TGCGCCAGCAGCTTGGTCGGCAGGCCCAATGAGCAGTTCTTC. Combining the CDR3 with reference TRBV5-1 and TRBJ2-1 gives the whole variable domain KAGVTQTPRYLIKTRGQQVTLSCSPISGHRSVSWYQQTPGQGLQFLFEYFSETQRNKGNFPGRFSGRQFSNSRSEMNVSTLELGDSALYLCASSLVGRPNEQFFGPGTRLTVL.

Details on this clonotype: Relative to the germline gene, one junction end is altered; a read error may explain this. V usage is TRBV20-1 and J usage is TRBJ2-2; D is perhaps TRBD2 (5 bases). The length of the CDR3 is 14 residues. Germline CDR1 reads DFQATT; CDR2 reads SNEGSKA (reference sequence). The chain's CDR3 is CSARDHRRPGELFF. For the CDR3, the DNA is TGCAGTGCTAGAGACCATCGGAGGCCCGGGGAACTGTTTTTT.

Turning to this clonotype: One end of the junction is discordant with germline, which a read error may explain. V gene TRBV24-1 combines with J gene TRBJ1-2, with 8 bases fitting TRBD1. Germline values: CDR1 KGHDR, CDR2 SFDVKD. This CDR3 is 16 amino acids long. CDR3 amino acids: CATSDPLRTGNYGYTF. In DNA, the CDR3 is TGTGCCACCAGTGATCCCCTCCGGACAGGGAACTACGGCTACACCTTC.